A selection of T cell receptor beta chains follows, all from one sample in a study of monozygotic twins with inflammatory bowel disease. No DNA is given; TCRdb re-called the 5' RACE reads and lists each CDR3 protein once. The sample table includes roughly 90,000 distinct CDR3 sequences. The sample taken for sequencing was blood. These TCRs come from a human donor with ulcerative colitis or Crohn's disease, or a healthy co-twin of an affected twin (not recorded which). CDR3s include the opening cysteine and the closing phenylalanine or tryptophan.

TRBJ2-7 | TRBV11-2 | CASSPPYLQGMSSYEQYF
TRBJ1-5 | TRBV27 | CASSLSDGNQPQHF
TRBJ2-5 | TRBV3-1 | CASSYGTAGTKYF
TRBJ2-3 | TRBV7-7 | CASSLAGNNAQYF
TRBJ2-7 | TRBV20-1 | CSARDPIGDRVGYEQYF
TRBJ2-1 | TRBV29-1 | CSVFGTDTYNEQFF
TRBJ2-7 | TRBV5-1 | CASSRPGQPSYEQYF
TRBJ2-1 | TRBV7-6 | CASSLTIGYGESSYNEQFF
TRBJ1-3 | TRBV6-1 | CASSKTVPPSGNTIYF
TRBJ2-7 | TRBV5-1 | CASSSTSHKSYEQYF
TRBJ2-3 | TRBV2 | CASRRQVTDTQYF
TRBJ2-2 | TRBV24-1 | CATSDRDKDTGELFF
TRBJ1-2 | TRBV7-3 | CASSLSGSGGHGYTF
TRBJ1-6 | TRBV5-6 | CASSSGRNSPLHF
TRBJ2-3 | TRBV28 | CASSFSGLAGGLSTDTQYF
TRBJ1-1 | TRBV20-1 | CSVRRGVVNTEAFF
TRBJ2-2 | TRBV5-1 | CASRQGATTGELFF
TRBJ2-1 | TRBV7-9 | CASSPGLAGGYEQFF
TRBJ2-1 | TRBV20-1 | CSARSGGPSSYNEQFF
TRBJ2-7 | TRBV7-2 | CASSMDRDYEQYF
TRBJ2-5 | TRBV6-5 | CASTSSRGSRVTQYF
TRBJ1-3 | TRBV12-3/TRBV12-4 | CASSPPGSSGNTIYF
TRBJ1-5 | TRBV25-1 | CASWQSANQPQHF
TRBJ1-1 | TRBV7-9 | CASSPPYTEAFF
TRBJ1-4 | TRBV19 | CASSFSPGRGNEKLFF
TRBJ1-2 | TRBV15 | CATSRDRGNRGSGYTF